This TCR beta chain was recovered during a study of blood T cell repertoires in COVID-19. Study in general: The origin of the acute and convalescent COVID-19 samples was the United States, Italy and Spain. PBMCs, B-cell-depleted T cells, or T cells were the source of the cDNA or gDNA that made up the material.

In the original workflow: Scientists estimated how many nucleated cells there were by amplifying reference gene primers. Generated by immunoSEQ multiplex PCR, the TCRdb table keeps only in-frame clones and is missing some. The V and J calls and clone size come from that table; D and trimming were worked out from the DNA. The sample shows about 17,000 clones, about 90% of them seen only once. The CDR3 is 15 amino acids. V dropped 0 bases and J dropped 2 bases, with 6 bases sitting between them. CDR1 is SGHNT and CDR2 is YYREEE in the germline V gene (reference sequence). This clonotype was obtained from a human donor in a cohort sampled during active COVID-19. The sequenced sample was peripheral blood. This chain connects TRBV5-4 to TRBJ1-6; D is undetermined. CDR3 protein: CASSLGPPYNSPLHF. In DNA form, the CDR3 reads TGTGCCAGCAGCTTGGGGCCGCCCTATAATTCACCCCTCCACTTT. Using reference TRBV5-4 and TRBJ1-6 for the parts outside the CDR3, the full variable domain is ETGVTQSPTHLIKTRGQQVTLRCSSQSGHNTVSWYQQALGQGPQFIFQYYREEENGRGNFPPRFSGLQFPNYSSELNVNALELDDSALYLCASSLGPPYNSPLHFGNGTRLTVT.